The sequence of this TCR beta chain was determined in a study of blood T cells in healthy people across ages. In its sample, this clonotype was seen many times. Its antigen remains unknown. PCR was performed a second time for about 7 to 11 cycles using a sample-barcoded 5' primer and a J-beta primer mix. Each cDNA molecule was tagged by a template-switch adaptor with 12 random nucleotides. TCRdb called the 5' RACE reads again in MiXCR, with one record for every CDR3 protein. The sample includes around 1.7 million distinct CDR3 sequences, about 28% seen only once; the top ten take around 7.7%. The V end was cut by 4 bases, the J end by 0 bases, with 13 bases between. Germline assignment: CDR1 SQVTM and CDR2 ANQGSEA. The CDR3 loop spans 14 amino acids. Caucasian, healthy and from Russia, the donors were aged between about 6 and 90. Findings of the study overall: Estimates of diversity drawn from one million T cells were considered underestimates. Higher diversity and more naive CD4+ cells were features of long-lived donors, compared to aged donors.

The chain carries TRBV29-1 and TRBJ2-7; D is perhaps TRBD1 or TRBD2 (5 bases each). The sequencing sample was made of blood. The clonotype originates from a woman in her twenties or thirties in good health. CDR3 region: CSVGGTPPSYEQYF. CDR3 sequence (DNA): TGCAGCGTTGGTGGGACCCCACCCTCCTACGAGCAGTACTTC.